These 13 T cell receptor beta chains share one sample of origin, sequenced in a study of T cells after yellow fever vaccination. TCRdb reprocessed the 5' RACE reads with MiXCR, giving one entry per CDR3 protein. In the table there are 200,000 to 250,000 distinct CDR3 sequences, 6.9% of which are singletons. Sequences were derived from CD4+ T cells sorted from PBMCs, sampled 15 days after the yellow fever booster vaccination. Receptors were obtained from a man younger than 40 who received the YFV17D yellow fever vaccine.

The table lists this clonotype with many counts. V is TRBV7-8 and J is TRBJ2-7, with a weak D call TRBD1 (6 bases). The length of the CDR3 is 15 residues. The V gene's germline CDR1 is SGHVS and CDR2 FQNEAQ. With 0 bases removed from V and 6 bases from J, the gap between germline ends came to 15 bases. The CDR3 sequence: CASSLAWQGIGEQYF. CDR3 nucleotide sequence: TGTGCCAGCAGCTTAGCGTGGCAGGGGATCGGCGAGCAGTACTTC.

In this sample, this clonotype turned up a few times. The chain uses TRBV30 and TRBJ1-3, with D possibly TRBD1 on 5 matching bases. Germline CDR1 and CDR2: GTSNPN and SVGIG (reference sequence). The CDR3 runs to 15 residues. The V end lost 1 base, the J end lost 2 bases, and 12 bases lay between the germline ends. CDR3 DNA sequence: TGTGCCTGGAGTGAGACCGGGACGCCTGGAAACACCATATATTTT. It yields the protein CAWSETGTPGNTIYF. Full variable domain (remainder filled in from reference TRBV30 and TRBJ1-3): SQTIHQWPATLVQPVGSPLSLECTVEGTSNPNLYWYRQAAGRGLQLLFYSVGIGQISSEVPQNLSASRPQDRQFILSSKKLLLSDSGFYLCAWSETGTPGNTIYFGEGSWLTVV.

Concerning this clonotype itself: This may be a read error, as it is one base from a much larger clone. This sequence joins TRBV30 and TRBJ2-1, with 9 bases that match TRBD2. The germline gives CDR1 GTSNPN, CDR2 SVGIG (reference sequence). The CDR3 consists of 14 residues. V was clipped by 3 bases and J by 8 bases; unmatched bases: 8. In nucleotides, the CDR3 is TGTGCCTGGAGGCATAGCGGGAGTTTTTATGAGCAGTTCTTC. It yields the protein CAWRHSGSFYEQFF.

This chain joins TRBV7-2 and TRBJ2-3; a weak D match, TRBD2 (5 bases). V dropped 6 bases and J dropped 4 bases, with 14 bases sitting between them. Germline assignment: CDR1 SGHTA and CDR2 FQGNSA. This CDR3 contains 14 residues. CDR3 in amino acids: CASSLRGSADTQYF. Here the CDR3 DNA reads TGTGCCAGCAGTCTGAGAGGGTCCGCAGATACGCAGTATTTT.

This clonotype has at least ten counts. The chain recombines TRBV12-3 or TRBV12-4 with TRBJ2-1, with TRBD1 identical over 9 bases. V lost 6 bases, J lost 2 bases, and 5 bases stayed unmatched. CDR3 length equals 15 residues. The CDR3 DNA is TGTGCCAGCAGCCGAGGACAGGGGACCTACAATGAGCAGTTCTTC. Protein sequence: CASSRGQGTYNEQFF.

The CDR3 is CASKLDRVTLVAFF. The CDR3 DNA is TGTGCCAGCAAACTAGACAGGGTTACTTTGGTAGCTTTCTTT. The genes are TRBV6-1 and TRBJ1-1, with 7 positions matching TRBD1. With V trimmed by 7 bases and J by 10 bases, 15 bases remained unmatched. Germline assignment: CDR1 MNHNS and CDR2 SASEGT. The CDR3 extends over 14 amino acids.

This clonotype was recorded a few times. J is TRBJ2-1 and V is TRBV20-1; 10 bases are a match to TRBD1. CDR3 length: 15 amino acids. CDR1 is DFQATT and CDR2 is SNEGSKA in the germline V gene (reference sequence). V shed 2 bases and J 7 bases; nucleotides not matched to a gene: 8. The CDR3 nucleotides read TGCAGTGCTAGACACAGGACAGGGGGTGGTAATGAGCAGTTCTTC. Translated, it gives CSARHRTGGGNEQFF.

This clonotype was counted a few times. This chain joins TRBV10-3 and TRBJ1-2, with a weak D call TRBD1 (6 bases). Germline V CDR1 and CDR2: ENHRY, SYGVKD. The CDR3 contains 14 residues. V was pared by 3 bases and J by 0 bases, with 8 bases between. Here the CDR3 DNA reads TGTGCCATCAGTGAAGGGGGGGCTAACTATGGCTACACCTTC. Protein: CAISEGGANYGYTF.

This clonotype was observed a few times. Here the CDR3 reads CASSEGTTNNEQFF. CDR3 nucleotide sequence: TGTGCCAGCAGTGAAGGGACAACAAACAATGAGCAGTTCTTC. This rearrangement joins TRBV2 to TRBJ2-1; D is perhaps TRBD1 (5 bases). This CDR3 is 14 amino acids long. Deletions cut 1 base from V and 5 bases from J, with 9 bases between. In germline, CDR1 is SNHLY, CDR2 FYNNEI. Together with reference TRBV2 and TRBJ2-1, the CDR3 gives the full variable domain: EPEVTQTPSHQVTQMGQEVILRCVPISNHLYFYWYRQILGQKVEFLVSFYNNEISEKSEIFDDQFSVERPDGSNFTLKIRSTKLEDSAMYFCASSEGTTNNEQFFGPGTRLTVL.

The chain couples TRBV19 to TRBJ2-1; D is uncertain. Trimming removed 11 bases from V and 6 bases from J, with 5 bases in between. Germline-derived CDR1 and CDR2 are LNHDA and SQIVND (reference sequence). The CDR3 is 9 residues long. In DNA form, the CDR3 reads TGTGCCTGCGGCAATGAGCAGTTCTTC. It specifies CACGNEQFF.

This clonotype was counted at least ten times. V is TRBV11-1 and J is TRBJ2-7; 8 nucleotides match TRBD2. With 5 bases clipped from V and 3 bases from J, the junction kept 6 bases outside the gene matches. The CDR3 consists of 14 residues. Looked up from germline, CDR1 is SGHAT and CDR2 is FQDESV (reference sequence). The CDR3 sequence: CASSTQTSDYEQYF. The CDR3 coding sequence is TGTGCCAGCAGCACACAGACTAGCGACTACGAGCAGTACTTC.

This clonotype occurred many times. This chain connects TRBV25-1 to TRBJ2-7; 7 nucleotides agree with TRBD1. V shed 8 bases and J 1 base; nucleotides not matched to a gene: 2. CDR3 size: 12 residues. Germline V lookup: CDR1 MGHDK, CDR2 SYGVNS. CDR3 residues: CASGTVSYEQYF. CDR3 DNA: TGTGCCAGCGGGACAGTTTCCTACGAGCAGTACTTC.

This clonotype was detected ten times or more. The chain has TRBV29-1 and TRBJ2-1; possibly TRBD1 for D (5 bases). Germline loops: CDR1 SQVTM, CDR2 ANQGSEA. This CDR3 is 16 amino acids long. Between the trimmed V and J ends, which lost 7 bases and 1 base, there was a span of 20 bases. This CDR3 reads CSATSSLGASYNEQFF. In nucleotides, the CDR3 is TGCAGCGCAACATCGTCTTTAGGGGCTTCCTACAATGAGCAGTTCTTC.